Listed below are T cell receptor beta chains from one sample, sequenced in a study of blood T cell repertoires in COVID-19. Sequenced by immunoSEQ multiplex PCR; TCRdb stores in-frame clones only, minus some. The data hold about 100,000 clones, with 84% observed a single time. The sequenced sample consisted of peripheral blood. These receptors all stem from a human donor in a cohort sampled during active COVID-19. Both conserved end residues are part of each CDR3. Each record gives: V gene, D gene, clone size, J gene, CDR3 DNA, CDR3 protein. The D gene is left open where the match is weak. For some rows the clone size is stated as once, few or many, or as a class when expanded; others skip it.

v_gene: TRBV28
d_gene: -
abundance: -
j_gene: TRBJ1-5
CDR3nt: TGTGCCAGCCACCCAATGGGACTGGGGAATCAGCCCCAGCATTTT
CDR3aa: CASHPMGLGNQPQHF

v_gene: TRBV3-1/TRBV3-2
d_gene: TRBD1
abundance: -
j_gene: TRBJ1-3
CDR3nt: TGTGCCAGCAGCCAATCCGGGACAGGGAGACTAGGGAACACCATATATTTT
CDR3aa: CASSQSGTGRLGNTIYF

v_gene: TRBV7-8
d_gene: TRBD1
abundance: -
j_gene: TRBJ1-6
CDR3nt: TGTGCCAGCAGCTTAGGGGGGACAGGGATGAATTCACCCCTCCACTTT
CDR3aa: CASSLGGTGMNSPLHF

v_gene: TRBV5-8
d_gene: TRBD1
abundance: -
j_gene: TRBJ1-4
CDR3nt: TGTGCCAGCAGCTTAGGGACAGGGGTCCCTAATGAAAAACTGTTTTTT
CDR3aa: CASSLGTGVPNEKLFF

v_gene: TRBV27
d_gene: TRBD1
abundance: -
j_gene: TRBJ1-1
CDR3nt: TGTGCCAGCAGTCGGAGAGGACAGGGAGCACCTTTGAACACTGAAGCTTTCTTT
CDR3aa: CASSRRGQGAPLNTEAFF

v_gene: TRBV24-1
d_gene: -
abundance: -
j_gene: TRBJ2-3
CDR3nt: TGTGCCACCAGTGATCCGGGATATAGCACAGATACGCAGTATTTT
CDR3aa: CATSDPGYSTDTQYF

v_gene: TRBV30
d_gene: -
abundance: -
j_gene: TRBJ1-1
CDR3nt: TGTGCCTGGAGTTACAGCATGAACACTGAAGCTTTCTTT
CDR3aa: CAWSYSMNTEAFF

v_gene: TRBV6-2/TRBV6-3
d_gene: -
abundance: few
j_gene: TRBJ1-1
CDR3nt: TGTGCCAGCAGTTACTCGAGGCGGTCTAACACTGAAGCTTTCTTT
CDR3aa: CASSYSRRSNTEAFF

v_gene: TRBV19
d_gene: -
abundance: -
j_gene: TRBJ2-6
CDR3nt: TGTGCCAGTAGTATTGTATCTGGCAGGGCCTCTGGGGCCAACGTCCTGACTTTC
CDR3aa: CASSIVSGRASGANVLTF

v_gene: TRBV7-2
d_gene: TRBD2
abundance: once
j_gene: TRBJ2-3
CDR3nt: TGTGCCAGCACCTACGGGGGGGATTACACAGATACGCAGTATTTT
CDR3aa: CASTYGGDYTDTQYF

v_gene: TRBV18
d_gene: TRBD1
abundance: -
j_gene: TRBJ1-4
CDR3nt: TGTGCCAGCTCACCAGGGACAGGGGTGGAAAAACTGTTTTTT
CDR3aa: CASSPGTGVEKLFF

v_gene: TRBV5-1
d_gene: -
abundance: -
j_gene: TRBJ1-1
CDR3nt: TGCGCCAGCAGCTTGGACGGGTTGGGGGCAGCTTTCTTT
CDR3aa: CASSLDGLGAAFF

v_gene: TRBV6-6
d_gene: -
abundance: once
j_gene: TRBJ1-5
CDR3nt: TGTGCCAGCAGTTACTCGATGACAGCCAATCAGCCCCAGCATTTT
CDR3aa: CASSYSMTANQPQHF

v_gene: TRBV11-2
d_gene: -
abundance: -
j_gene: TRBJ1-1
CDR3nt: TGTGCCAGCAGCCAGGTTACTGAAGCTTTCTTT
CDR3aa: CASSQVTEAFF

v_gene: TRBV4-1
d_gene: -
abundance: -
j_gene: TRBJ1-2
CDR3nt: TGCGCCAGCAGCCAAGGTCCCCGGGGGGAGGGCTACACCTTC
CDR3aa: CASSQGPRGEGYTF

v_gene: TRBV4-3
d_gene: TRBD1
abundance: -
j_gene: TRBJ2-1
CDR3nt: TGCGCCAGCAGCCGGAACAGGGGGGATGAGCAGTTCTTC
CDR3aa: CASSRNRGDEQFF

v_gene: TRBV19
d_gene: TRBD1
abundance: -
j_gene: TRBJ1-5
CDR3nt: TGTGCCAGTAGCCGGGGACAGGGCCCTCAGCCCCAGCATTTT
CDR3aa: CASSRGQGPQPQHF

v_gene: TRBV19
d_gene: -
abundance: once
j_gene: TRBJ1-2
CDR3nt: TGTGCCAGTAGTATCCGGAGGGGAGTCTATGGCTACACCTTC
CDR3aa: CASSIRRGVYGYTF

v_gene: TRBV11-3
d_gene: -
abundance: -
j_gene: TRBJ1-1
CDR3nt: TGTGCCAGCAGCTTAGGGGCCAGGGTTAACACTGAAGCTTTCTTT
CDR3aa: CASSLGARVNTEAFF

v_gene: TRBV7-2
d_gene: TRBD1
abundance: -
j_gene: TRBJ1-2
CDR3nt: TGTGCCAGCAGCTTACCCCCGGGACAGGGAAATGGCTACACCTTC
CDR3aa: CASSLPPGQGNGYTF

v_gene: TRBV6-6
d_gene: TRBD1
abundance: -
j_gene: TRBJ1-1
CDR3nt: TGTGCCACCCGGGGACAGGGAGGGGGGACTGAAGCTTTCTTT
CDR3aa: CATRGQGGGTEAFF

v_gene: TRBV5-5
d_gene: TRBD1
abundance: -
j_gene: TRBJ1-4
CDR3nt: TGTGCCAGCAGCTCTGGGACAGGGGGCGAAAAACTGTTTTTT
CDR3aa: CASSSGTGGEKLFF

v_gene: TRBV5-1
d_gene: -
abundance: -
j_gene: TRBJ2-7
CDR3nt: TGCGCCAGCAGCTTGGGTCCGGGACTCTCCTACGAGCAGTACTTC
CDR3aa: CASSLGPGLSYEQYF

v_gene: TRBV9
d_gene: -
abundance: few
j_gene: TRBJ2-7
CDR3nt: TGTGCCAGCAGCCTAACCTCGGGGTACGGCGAGCAGTACTTC
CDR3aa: CASSLTSGYGEQYF

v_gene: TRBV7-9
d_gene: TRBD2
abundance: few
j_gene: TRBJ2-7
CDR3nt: TGTGCCAGCAGCTCCTGGGGAGGGGAGCAGTACTTC
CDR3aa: CASSSWGGEQYF

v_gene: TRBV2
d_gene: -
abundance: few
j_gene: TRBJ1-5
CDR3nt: TGTGCCAGCAGTGAAGGTGGTGGCACCCAGCATTTT
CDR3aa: CASSEGGGTQHF

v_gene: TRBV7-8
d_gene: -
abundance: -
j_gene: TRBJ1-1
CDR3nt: TGTGCCAGCAGCTTACGAGGAGGGGTCGCGTGGAACACTGAAGCTTTCTTT
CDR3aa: CASSLRGGVAWNTEAFF

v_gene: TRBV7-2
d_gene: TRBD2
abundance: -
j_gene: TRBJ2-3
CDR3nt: TGTGCCAGCAGCTTAGTTGCGGGGGGGGTGGGCACAGATACGCAGTATTTT
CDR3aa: CASSLVAGGVGTDTQYF

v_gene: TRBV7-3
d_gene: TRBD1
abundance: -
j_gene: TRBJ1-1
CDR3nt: TGTGCCAGCAGCCGATACAGGGGGCAGTCGGCTGAAGCTTTCTTT
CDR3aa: CASSRYRGQSAEAFF